This T cell receptor (beta chain) was documented in a study of a mutant IDH1 vaccine in newly diagnosed glioma listed by TCRdb under 2021. For context, the study as a whole: Vaccination started 4-6 weeks after radiotherapy alone, or was given together with temozolomide cycles in the groups whose treatment included chemotherapy. Of the 25 to 35 treated patients, about 62% were male and roughly 38% were female, and a mean age of around 40 years was recorded. Six visits were used for peripheral blood collection: V03 (baseline), V05, V07, V10, V12 and V13. For exploratory analyses, 25 to 30 treated patients had longitudinal TCRB deep sequencing done wherever samples were available. Prior to enrollment, standard therapy consisting of radiotherapy alone, temozolomide alone, or radiochemotherapy with temozolomide had been administered to patients, with the combination being received by most patients. The week-35 safety follow-up took place at visit V12, and the week-47 end of study took place at visit V13. The study at large found these results: Across multiple MHC alleles, vaccine-induced immune responses were seen in around 94% of patients. PBMC samples for TCRB deep sequencing were selected based on availability. Pseudoprogression seemed to be unrelated to changes in the top peripheral T cell clonotypes found by TCRB sequencing. According to the authors, sample limitations meant that analyses of patient blood samples could not be reproduced.

The time point label, read with the paper, signifies: week 35, safety follow-up. Each vaccine dose, consisting of 300 ug of a 20-mer mutant IDH1 peptide in Montanide, was administered subcutaneously with topical imiquimod. Patients were given eight vaccinations, in weeks 1, 3, 5, 7, 11, 15, 19 and 23, which matched visits V03 through V10. The donors had newly diagnosed IDH1-mutant astrocytomas of WHO grade 3 or 4 that showed loss of nuclear ATRX. The samples were drawn from NOA16, a multicentre, single-arm, open-label phase I trial in Germany that tested a mutant IDH1 peptide vaccine in humans for the first time. Genomic DNA for TCRB sequencing was extracted from EDTA blood using the DNeasy Blood and Tissue Kit. Concerning this clone itself: Its antigen is still unknown. No base qualities exist here, and no much larger clone lies one base off it.

CDR1 is given as SNHLY and CDR2 as FYNNEI, both from the germline V gene. The CDR3 spans 13 residues, from the cysteine through the phenylalanine. The only DNA kept is the CDR3, 39 bases in frame from the first base. V was cut back by 5 bases and J by 4 bases, leaving a gap of 11 bases between them. The library was made by the immunoSEQ multiplex PCR assay. Rearranged TCR beta chain sequences were amplified using the hsTCRB Kit according to the manufacturer's protocol. Sequencing of TCRB libraries was carried out on an Illumina MiSeq. The original methods were these. Demultiplexing, trimming and gene mapping were performed with the kit vendor's proprietary platform. TCRdb provides this immuneACCESS table in a form limited to in-frame rearrangements. Some clones are lacking; in checked studies, under half of them reflect an unresolved V gene, and why the rest are absent is not known. From that table come the V and J calls and clone size; the DNA was used to work out D and trimming. The sample contains roughly 68,000 clones, under 85% of them found a single time. The biggest ten clones account for over 4% of the sample.

In this chain, TRBV2 is recombined with TRBJ1-2, with TRBD1 tentatively as D gene (5 bases match). The receptor was derived from a man in his forties or fifties with glioma. Sequenced here: PBMCs, sampled from a glioma patient whose treatment included an IDH1 peptide vaccine. The CDR3 reads CASSPDSPYGYTF. Read as DNA, the sequence is TGTGCCAGCAGTCCCGACAGTCCCTATGGCTACACCTTC.